A single sample is the source of the 23 T cell receptor beta chains below, sequenced in a study of cytomegalovirus exposure and HLA in healthy donors. PCR primers comprised 60 Vbeta and 13 Jbeta primers. Profiled with immunoSEQ multiplex PCR; TCRdb holds only in-frame clones, not every one. The data hold 140,000 to 150,000 clones, with approximately 80% observed a single time. Sequenced input: PBMCs. The receptors here all came from a woman aged 60-70 years in good health and CMV-seropositive.

The rearrangement links TRBV29-1 to TRBJ2-5, with 10 positions matching TRBD1. The closer fit of TRBJ2-7 to the DNA end suggests the J call may be wrong. CDR1 and CDR2 (germline): SQVTM, ANQGSEA. This CDR3 is 12 amino acids long. The CDR3 DNA is TGCAGCGCAAGGACAGGGGGGGACGAGCAGTACTTC. Translating it yields CSARTGGDEQYF.

The chain has TRBV18 and TRBJ2-1; D is undetermined. Trimming took 1 base from V and 4 from J, leaving 11 bases between them. This CDR3 is 15 amino acids long. In germline, CDR1 is KGHSH, CDR2 LQKENI. CDR3 in DNA: TGTGCCAGCTCACCACTCGGGTCCCAATACAATGAGCAGTTCTTC. Translated, it gives CASSPLGSQYNEQFF.

The chain uses TRBV5-1 and TRBJ2-5; 7 nucleotides line up with TRBD1. The trim removed 4 bases at V and 11 bases at J, leaving 5 bases unmatched. CDR3 size: 11 residues. The germline CDR1 and CDR2 sequences are SGHRS and YFSETQ. CDR3 in amino acids: CASSLDREQYF. CDR3 coding DNA: TGCGCCAGCAGCCTTGACAGGGAGCAGTACTTC.

The chain's CDR3 is CASSPMGNTIYF. The CDR3 DNA sequence: TGTGCCAGCAGCCCCATGGGAAACACCATATATTTT. The gene calls are TRBV7-2 and TRBJ1-3; D gene unclear. Looked up from germline, CDR1 is SGHTA and CDR2 is FQGNSA. The V and J ends lost 5 bases and 4 bases respectively, with 6 bases between them. The length of the CDR3 is 12 residues. The complete variable domain, with remaining parts taken from reference TRBV7-2 and TRBJ1-3, reads GAGVSQSPSNKVTEKGKDVELRCDPISGHTALYWYRQSLGQGLEFLIYFQGNSAPDKSGLPSDRFSAERTGGSVSTLTIQRTQQEDSAVYLCASSPMGNTIYFGEGSWLTVV.

The chain couples TRBV27 to TRBJ2-7; 7 positions agree with TRBD1. From germline, CDR1 is MNHEY and CDR2 SMNVEV (reference sequence). The CDR3 sequence is 15 residues long. The ends lost 3 bases at V and 2 bases at J; junction bases unmatched: 7. The CDR3 protein is CASSFGTEITYEQYF. The CDR3 DNA sequence: TGTGCCAGCAGTTTCGGGACAGAGATTACCTACGAGCAGTACTTC.

V gene TRBV4-1 combines with J gene TRBJ2-7, with D unresolved. Germline assignment: CDR1 MGHRA and CDR2 YSYEKL. CDR3 length: 16 residues. V was trimmed by 1 base and J by 0 bases, leaving 13 bases between them. The CDR3 nucleotides read TGCGCCAGCAGCCAAGTTTCAGTCACAAGCTCCTACGAGCAGTACTTC. It encodes CASSQVSVTSSYEQYF.

This clone is a singleton in its sample. This chain links TRBV15 with TRBJ2-2; TRBD2 aligns across 14 bases. The CDR3 has 17 residues. CDR1 LNHNV and CDR2 YYDKDF come from the germline V gene (reference sequence). V gave up 5 bases and J gave up 7 bases; unmatched junction bases: 9. CDR3 amino acids: CATSGGLAGEFGGELFF. The CDR3 DNA is TGTGCCACCAGCGGGGGACTAGCGGGAGAGTTCGGCGGGGAGCTGTTTTTT.

This clone was seen only a few times. V is TRBV19 and J is TRBJ2-7; 9 nucleotides match TRBD2. This CDR3 spans 14 amino acids. V lost 5 bases, J lost 2 bases, and 4 bases stayed unmatched. Looked up from germline, CDR1 is LNHDA and CDR2 is SQIVND (reference sequence). The CDR3 loop reads CASSVTSGPYEQYF. CDR3 bases: TGTGCCAGTAGTGTGACTAGCGGACCCTACGAGCAGTACTTC.

The genes are TRBV6-1 and TRBJ1-2; 10 positions match TRBD1. Germline values: CDR1 MNHNS, CDR2 SASEGT. The CDR3 spans 15 residues. V trimming: 6 bases; J trimming: 7 bases; junction bases outside the gene matches: 11. In DNA, the CDR3 is TGTGCCAGCAGCCTCCGAGGGGACAGGGGATTTGGCTACACCTTC. Translation gives CASSLRGDRGFGYTF.

The V and J genes are TRBV18 and TRBJ1-3, with 7 bases identical to TRBD1. From germline, CDR1 is KGHSH and CDR2 LQKENI. V was clipped by 3 bases and J by 4 bases; unmatched bases: 3. The CDR3 spans 14 residues. The CDR3 reads CASSPGTVGNTIYF. CDR3 in DNA: TGTGCCAGCTCACCCGGGACAGTCGGAAACACCATATATTTT.

The gene calls are TRBV2 and TRBJ2-1; weak D call: TRBD2 (6 bases). The CDR3 is made up of 14 amino acids. In germline, CDR1 is SNHLY, CDR2 FYNNEI. Deletions cut 3 bases from V and 5 bases from J, with 11 bases between. The CDR3, as DNA: TGTGCCAGCAGTGATAGACTAGGGAACAATGAGCAGTTCTTC. It encodes CASSDRLGNNEQFF.

V usage is TRBV15 and J usage is TRBJ1-5, with D possibly TRBD1 on 5 matching bases. Trimming took off 3 bases at V and 4 bases at J, with 10 bases between the two ends. This CDR3 region has 14 residues. CDR1 is LNHNV and CDR2 is YYDKDF in the germline V gene (reference sequence). The DNA of the CDR3 is TGTGCCACCAGCAGGGACACGCAGAATCAGCCCCAGCATTTT. Protein product: CATSRDTQNQPQHF.

In this sample, this clone turned up once. The rearrangement links TRBV7-2 to TRBJ2-2, with 11 bases identical to TRBD2. V was clipped by 5 bases and J by 0 bases; unmatched bases: 8. The CDR3 runs to 18 residues. Looked up from germline, CDR1 is SGHTA and CDR2 is FQGNSA. CDR3 DNA: TGTGCCAGCAGCAAACGGACTAGCGGGCCAACGAACACCGGGGAGCTGTTTTTT. Amino acids: CASSKRTSGPTNTGELFF.

A few counts support this clone. The chain combines TRBV5-1 with TRBJ2-2; 7 bases map to TRBD1. This CDR3 is 16 amino acids long. After removal of 0 bases from V and 0 bases from J, the junction contained 2 bases not matched to a gene. CDR1 and CDR2 from the germline V gene are SGHRS and YFSETQ. The CDR3 bases are TGCGCCAGCAGCTTGGGTGGGACAGCGAACACCGGGGAGCTGTTTTTT. It translates to CASSLGGTANTGELFF. Complete variable domain (other parts from reference TRBV5-1 and TRBJ2-2): KAGVTQTPRYLIKTRGQQVTLSCSPISGHRSVSWYQQTPGQGLQFLFEYFSETQRNKGNFPGRFSGRQFSNSRSEMNVSTLELGDSALYLCASSLGGTANTGELFFGEGSRLTVL.

A single count supports this clone. This sequence joins TRBV28 and TRBJ1-2, with D uncertain. V was trimmed by 5 bases and J by 4 bases, leaving 14 bases between them. The CDR3 sequence is 14 residues long. CDR1 is MDHEN, CDR2 SYDVKM, per germline. In DNA, the CDR3 is TGTGCCAGCAGTCCGCTAACCCCAGGCTATGGCTACACCTTC. Translation gives CASSPLTPGYGYTF.

This sequence joins TRBV7-9 and TRBJ1-1; 8 bases are shared with TRBD1. Germline CDR1 is SEHNR and CDR2 is FQNEAQ (reference sequence). V was clipped by 1 base and J by 4 bases; unmatched bases: 2. The CDR3 contains 14 residues. CDR3 sequence reads: CASSLVQGGTEAFF. CDR3 nucleotide sequence: TGTGCCAGCAGCTTAGTACAGGGGGGCACTGAAGCTTTCTTT. Combining the CDR3 with reference TRBV7-9 and TRBJ1-1 gives the whole variable domain DTGVSQNPRHKITKRGQNVTFRCDPISEHNRLYWYRQTLGQGPEFLTYFQNEAQLEKSRLLSDRFSAERPKGSFSTLEIQRTEQGDSAMYLCASSLVQGGTEAFFGQGTRLTVV.

V is TRBV18 and J is TRBJ2-7, with 10 bases fitting TRBD2. Germline CDR1 KGHSH, CDR2 LQKENI. J was trimmed by 2 bases and V by 4 bases; bases with no gene match: 2. CDR3 length equals 14 residues. CDR3 sequence: CASSRTSGTYEQYF. CDR3 sequence (DNA): TGTGCCAGCTCACGGACTAGCGGTACCTACGAGCAGTACTTC.

V gene TRBV28 combines with J gene TRBJ2-3; TRBD2 matches at 9 bases. V shed 0 bases, J shed 3 bases, and the junction held 7 bases outside the gene matches. Germline-derived CDR1 and CDR2 are MDHEN and SYDVKM. This CDR3 contains 17 residues. The CDR3 sequence: CASSLWPQREETDTQYF. The CDR3 region has the DNA TGTGCCAGCAGTTTATGGCCGCAGCGGGAGGAGACAGATACGCAGTATTTT.

The J gene is TRBJ1-2, the V gene TRBV28, with D unresolved. The CDR3 consists of 11 residues. Trimming cost V 10 bases and J 3 bases, with 9 bases left between them. Germline CDR1 reads MDHEN; CDR2 reads SYDVKM. CDR3 residues: CATRPDYGYTF. CDR3 nucleotide sequence: TGTGCCACCCGTCCGGACTATGGCTACACCTTC.

This rearrangement joins TRBV4-2 to TRBJ1-2; D gene unclear. The CDR3 loop spans 16 amino acids. CDR1 is LGHNA and CDR2 is YNFKEQ in the germline V gene. V lost 0 bases and J lost 0, with 11 bases in between. The CDR3 loop reads CASSQEADKANYGYTF. DNA for the CDR3: TGTGCCAGCAGCCAAGAGGCTGACAAGGCTAACTATGGCTACACCTTC.

The chain uses TRBV29-1 and TRBJ2-3; perhaps TRBD2 as D (7 bases). Germline loops: CDR1 SQVTM, CDR2 ANQGSEA. V gave up 2 bases and J gave up 5 bases, with 11 bases separating them. The CDR3 has 13 amino acids. Here the CDR3 DNA reads TGCAGCGTTGAAATAGGGGGGGAAGATACGCAGTATTTT. Encoded protein: CSVEIGGEDTQYF.

CDR3 amino acids: CASSQDQGSYNEQFF. CDR3 DNA: TGTGCCAGCTCACAGGACCAGGGTTCCTACAATGAGCAGTTCTTC. The chain combines TRBV18 with TRBJ2-1, with D perhaps matching TRBD1 (5 bases). CDR3 size: 15 residues. Trimming took 4 bases from V and 1 from J, leaving 11 bases between them. Per germline, CDR1 KGHSH and CDR2 LQKENI.

The J gene is TRBJ2-2, the V gene TRBV6-1; possibly TRBD2 for D (5 bases). The germline gives CDR1 MNHNS, CDR2 SASEGT. V lost 7 bases and J lost 4, with 13 bases in between. The CDR3 runs 14 residues. CDR3 sequence: CASTERGITGELFF. The DNA for the CDR3 is TGTGCCAGCACCGAGAGAGGGATCACCGGGGAGCTGTTTTTT.